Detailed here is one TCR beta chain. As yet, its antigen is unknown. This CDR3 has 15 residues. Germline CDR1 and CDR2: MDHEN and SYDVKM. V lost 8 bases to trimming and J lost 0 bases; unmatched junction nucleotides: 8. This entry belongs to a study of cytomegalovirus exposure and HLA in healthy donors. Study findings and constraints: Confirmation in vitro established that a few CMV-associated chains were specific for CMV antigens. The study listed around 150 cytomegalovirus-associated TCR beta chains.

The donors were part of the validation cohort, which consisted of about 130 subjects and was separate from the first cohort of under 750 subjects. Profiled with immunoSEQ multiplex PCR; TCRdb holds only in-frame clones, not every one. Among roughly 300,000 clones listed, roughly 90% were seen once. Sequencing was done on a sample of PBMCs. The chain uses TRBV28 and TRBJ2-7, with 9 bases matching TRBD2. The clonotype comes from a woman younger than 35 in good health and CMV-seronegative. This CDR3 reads CASARASGNSYEQYF. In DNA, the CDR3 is TGTGCCAGCGCCCGAGCTAGCGGGAACTCCTACGAGCAGTACTTC.